The present T cell receptor beta chain was sequenced within a study of vaccination and CD4 T cells after COVID-19. At the Johns Hopkins FTIC core, DNA taken from cultured CD4+ T cells was sequenced by way of the Oncomine TCR Beta short-read assay. Via MiXCR, TCRdb re-called the PCR reads, giving one row per CDR3 protein. The table lists 15,000 to 20,000 distinct CDR3 sequences, 50% of them singletons, with roughly 6.3% in the top ten. Indicated treatment: roughly 10-day PBMC culture with coronavirus spike peptide pools or control peptides (ViraFEST assay). With respect to this clonotype: Its antigen is undetermined.

The receptor comes from a human donor who had recovered from COVID-19. The sequencing input was CD4+ T cells from blood, cultured in vitro.

The CDR3 reads CASSDRRTSADTEAFF. The CDR3 DNA reads as TGTGCCAGCAGTGATCGACGGACGTCGGCGGACACTGAAGCTTTCTTT. V usage is TRBV25-1 and J usage is TRBJ1-1; D not certain. This CDR3 is built from 16 residues. CDR1 is MGHDK and CDR2 is SYGVNS in the germline V gene. The V and J ends lost 3 bases and 3 bases respectively, with 17 bases between them.